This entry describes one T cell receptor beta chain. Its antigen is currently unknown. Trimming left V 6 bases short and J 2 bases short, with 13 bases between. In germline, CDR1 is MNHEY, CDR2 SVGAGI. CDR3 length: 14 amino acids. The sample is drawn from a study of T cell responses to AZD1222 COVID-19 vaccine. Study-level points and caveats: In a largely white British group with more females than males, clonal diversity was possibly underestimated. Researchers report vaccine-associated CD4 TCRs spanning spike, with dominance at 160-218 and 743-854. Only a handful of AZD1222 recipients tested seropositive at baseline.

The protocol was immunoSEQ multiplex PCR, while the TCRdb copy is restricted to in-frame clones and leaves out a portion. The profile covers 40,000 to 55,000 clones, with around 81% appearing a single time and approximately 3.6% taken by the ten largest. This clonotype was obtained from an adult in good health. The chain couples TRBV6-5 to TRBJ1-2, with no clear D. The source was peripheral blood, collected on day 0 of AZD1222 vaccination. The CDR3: CASRPLAGNYGYTF. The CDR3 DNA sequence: TGTGCCAGCAGACCCCTTGCGGGGAACTATGGCTACACCTTC.